These 3 T cell receptor beta chains were sequenced from one sample in a study of cytomegalovirus exposure and HLA in healthy donors. PCR employed 60 Vbeta and 13 Jbeta primers. Generated by immunoSEQ multiplex PCR, the TCRdb table keeps only in-frame clones and is missing some. Its table lists roughly 220,000 clones. Specimen: PBMCs. All receptors come from a girl aged 2 to 9 in good health and CMV-seropositive.

Of note for this clone: A junction boundary mismatches the germline segment, possibly from a read error. Within the sample, other DNA sequences also encode this same CDR3. This chain links TRBV10-1 with TRBJ1-1, with a tentative D call TRBD1 (5 bases). Looked up from germline, CDR1 is WNHNN and CDR2 is SYGVQD (reference sequence). The length of the CDR3 is 15 residues. In DNA, the CDR3 is TGCGCCAGCAGTGAGTCGCAGGGCTTGAACACCGAAGCTTTCTTT. This translates into CASSESQGLNTEAFF.

This chain joins TRBV19 and TRBJ2-2; TRBD1 aligns across 7 bases. The CDR3 runs to 15 residues. Germline CDR1 is LNHDA and CDR2 is SQIVND (reference sequence). V lost 3 bases and J lost 0; bases outside the gene matches: 1. CDR3 sequence (DNA): TGTGCCAGTAGTATTGGGACAGCGAACACCGGGGAGCTGTTTTTT. The encoded protein is CASSIGTANTGELFF. The complete variable domain, with remaining parts taken from reference TRBV19 and TRBJ2-2, reads DGGITQSPKYLFRKEGQNVTLSCEQNLNHDAMYWYRQDPGQGLRLIYYSQIVNDFQKGDIAEGYSVSREKKESFPLTVTSAQKNPTAFYLCASSIGTANTGELFFGEGSRLTVL.

The chain carries TRBV11-2 and TRBJ1-5; tentative D call: TRBD1 (5 bases). Germline CDR1 is SGHAT and CDR2 is FQNNGV. The CDR3 length is 15 residues. V lost 0 bases, J lost 7 bases, and 13 bases lay in between. The CDR3 DNA sequence: TGTGCCAGCAGCTTAGATCCGGGGGTCGGGCAGCCCCAGCATTTT. Its protein is CASSLDPGVGQPQHF.